The rows below give T cell receptor beta chains drawn from one sample of a study of blood T cell repertoires in COVID-19. The protocol was immunoSEQ multiplex PCR, while the TCRdb copy is restricted to in-frame clones and leaves out a portion. The profile covers approximately 280,000 clones, with roughly 89% appearing a single time and about 4.6% taken by the ten largest. Material: peripheral blood. The receptors come from a middle-aged man with acute or convalescent COVID-19. CDR3s include the opening cysteine and the closing phenylalanine or tryptophan. A D gene is named only where the DNA matches it firmly. Expanded clones get a size class; other rows say once, few or many, or leave the size out.

abundance,j_gene,v_gene,d_gene,CDR3aa,CDR3nt
NA,TRBJ1-2,TRBV3-1/TRBV3-2,NA,CASSQGGRDSYGYTF,TGTGCCAGCAGCCAAGGGGGCAGGGACTCCTATGGCTACACCTTC
NA,TRBJ2-2,TRBV5-1,TRBD2,CASSSGGLAELFF,TGCGCCAGCAGCTCGGGAGGCCTAGCTGAGCTGTTTTTT
NA,TRBJ1-5,TRBV11-2,NA,CASSLGGSSNQPQHF,TGTGCCAGCAGCTTAGGTGGGAGTAGCAATCAGCCCCAGCATTTT
NA,TRBJ1-1,TRBV28,NA,CASSLGGEGAFF,TGTGCCAGCAGCCTTGGGGGGGAAGGAGCTTTCTTT
NA,TRBJ1-2,TRBV5-5,NA,CASSLARDGGGGYTF,TGTGCCAGCAGCTTGGCCAGGGATGGGGGAGGAGGCTACACCTTC
NA,TRBJ2-6,TRBV2,NA,CASQGGANVLTF,TGTGCCAGCCAGGGGGGGGCCAACGTCCTGACTTTC
NA,TRBJ1-6,TRBV12-3/TRBV12-4,TRBD1,CASSWDRSPLHF,TGTGCCAGCAGCTGGGACAGATCACCCCTCCACTTT
few,TRBJ1-2,TRBV19,NA,CASKPYQGGVYGYTF,TGTGCCAGTAAGCCCTACCAGGGTGGGGTATATGGCTACACCTTC
once,TRBJ2-3,TRBV2,NA,CASSRRLGTDTQYF,TGTGCCAGCAGCAGGCGACTAGGAACAGATACGCAGTATTTT
NA,TRBJ2-3,TRBV11-2,NA,CASSPGVNPRDTQYF,TGTGCCAGCAGCCCGGGTGTGAATCCGCGGGATACGCAGTATTTT
NA,TRBJ1-4,TRBV5-1,TRBD1,CASSSTGQGGEKLFF,TGCGCCAGCAGCTCCACGGGACAGGGAGGAGAAAAACTGTTTTTT